These 22 T cell receptor beta chains originate from one sample sequenced in a study of shared clonotypes between healthy human individuals. In the naive CD8 group, cells lacked CD45RO and were positively selected for CCR7, so terminally differentiated effector memory CD45RA+ cells were left out. The assay was immunoSEQ multiplex PCR, and TCRdb's table has in-frame clones only and misses some. This sample has 700,000 to 950,000 clones, with about 96% found just once. Sequencing was done on a sample of naive CD8+ T cells sorted from blood. These receptors all come from a man younger than 45 in good health.

CDR3 sequence: CAWSVLTGLEAFF. CDR3 in DNA: TGTGCCTGGAGTGTCCTGACCGGCCTTGAAGCTTTCTTT. V is TRBV30 and J is TRBJ1-1, with D unclear. The V gene's germline CDR1 is GTSNPN and CDR2 SVGIG (reference sequence). The CDR3 is made up of 13 amino acids. Trimming removed 0 bases from V and 7 bases from J, with 12 bases in between.

The CDR3 reads CASSLFSGNYNEQFF. The CDR3 DNA sequence: TGTGCCAGCAGCTTATTTAGCGGCAACTACAATGAGCAGTTCTTC. The rearrangement uses TRBV7-2 and TRBJ2-1; tentative D call: TRBD2 (6 bases). Trimming cost V 2 bases and J 3 bases, with 11 bases left between them. Per the germline V gene, CDR1 is SGHTA and CDR2 is FQGNSA. The CDR3 length is 15 residues.

The chain employs TRBV7-8 and TRBJ2-1, with 7 bases aligning to TRBD1. CDR1 and CDR2 from the germline V gene are SGHVS and FQNEAQ. The CDR3 sequence is 19 residues long. V lost 1 base to trimming and J lost 2 bases; unmatched junction nucleotides: 14. The CDR3 loop is CASSLVGGAGGDPYNEQFF. DNA of the CDR3: TGTGCCAGCAGCTTAGTGGGCGGAGCAGGGGGAGATCCCTACAATGAGCAGTTCTTC.

This clone was detected once. The genes are TRBV27 and TRBJ2-7, with TRBD2 matching over 11 bases. The CDR3 loop spans 16 amino acids. In germline, CDR1 is MNHEY, CDR2 SMNVEV (reference sequence). Losses at the gene ends were 0 bases for V and 7 bases for J; bases not matched to a gene: 8. CDR3 sequence: CASSLSLASGRPEQYF. Written as DNA, the CDR3 is TGTGCCAGCAGTTTATCCCTGGCTAGCGGGAGGCCGGAGCAGTACTTC.

The rearrangement links TRBV27 to TRBJ1-5; weak D call: TRBD1 (5 bases). Germline V gene sequence: CDR1 MNHEY, CDR2 SMNVEV (reference sequence). The CDR3 contains 15 residues. V lost 5 bases and J 6 bases, leaving 17 bases between the germline ends. The CDR3 DNA reads TGTGCCAGCAGTCCCCTGGGGGATATCGGTCAGCCCCAGCATTTT. Its protein is CASSPLGDIGQPQHF.

Remarks on this clone: Different DNA sequences within this sample yield the same CDR3. V is TRBV27 and J is TRBJ1-5; D perhaps matches TRBD1 (6 bases). Trimming left V 2 bases short and J 6 bases short, with 11 bases between. The CDR3 sequence is 14 residues long. Germline V gives CDR1 MNHEY, CDR2 SMNVEV (reference sequence). The CDR3: CASSLGRGGQPQHF. The CDR3 region has the DNA TGTGCCAGCAGTTTAGGCAGGGGAGGTCAGCCCCAGCATTTT.

The chain is built from TRBV29-1 and TRBJ2-1, with unresolved D. Trimming took 4 bases from V and 7 from J, leaving 11 bases between them. Germline V gives CDR1 SQVTM, CDR2 ANQGSEA. The CDR3 sequence is 12 residues long. The CDR3 region has the DNA TGCAGCGTTGTGGGCCAGTTGAATGAGCAGTTCTTC. This gives the protein CSVVGQLNEQFF.

The chain joins TRBV30 to TRBJ1-1, with D uncertain. This CDR3 region has 12 residues. V lost 5 bases and J 1 base, leaving 8 bases between the germline ends. The germline V gene encodes CDR1 GTSNPN and CDR2 SVGIG (reference sequence). The CDR3 coding sequence is TGTGCCTGGGACTTAGAGAACACTGAAGCTTTCTTT. Translated: CAWDLENTEAFF.

The chain links TRBV15 to TRBJ2-1; 7 nucleotides agree with TRBD2. Trimming removed 5 bases from V and 5 bases from J; junction bases left unmatched: 9. Germline V CDR1 and CDR2: LNHNV, YYDKDF (reference sequence). This CDR3 spans 15 amino acids. The CDR3 spells CATSVSRGRDNEQFF. CDR3 DNA: TGTGCCACCAGCGTCAGCCGCGGGAGAGACAATGAGCAGTTCTTC.

J is TRBJ2-7 and V is TRBV9; 8 bases align to TRBD2. Germline-derived CDR1 and CDR2 are SGDLS and YYNGEE. V shed 2 bases and J 2 bases; nucleotides not matched to a gene: 9. This CDR3 has 16 residues. The CDR3 sequence: CASSVLAGNIPYEQYF. The CDR3 coding sequence is TGTGCCAGCAGCGTTTTAGCGGGAAATATCCCCTACGAGCAGTACTTC.

This clone occurred once. This chain joins TRBV11-3 and TRBJ2-7, with D unclear. Germline-derived CDR1 and CDR2 are SGHNT and YENEEA. V dropped 3 bases and J dropped 2 bases, with 8 bases sitting between them. This CDR3 spans 13 amino acids. The CDR3 coding sequence is TGTGCCAGCAGCTTCGGCTATACCTACGAGCAGTACTTC. As protein: CASSFGYTYEQYF.

This clone was observed a single time. The chain carries TRBV7-3 and TRBJ2-5; D not certain. This CDR3 has 13 residues. V dropped 2 bases and J dropped 5 bases, with 9 bases sitting between them. From germline, CDR1 is SGHTA and CDR2 FQGTGA. CDR3 loop: CASSLGPAETQYF. CDR3 DNA: TGTGCCAGCAGCTTAGGGCCCGCCGAGACCCAGTACTTC.

This chain connects TRBV15 to TRBJ2-7, with D perhaps TRBD2 (5 bases). The CDR3 extends over 14 amino acids. CDR1 is LNHNV and CDR2 is YYDKDF in the germline V gene (reference sequence). V lost 3 bases and J lost 6, with 15 bases in between. The CDR3 region is CATSSELVIREQYF. The DNA of the CDR3 is TGTGCCACCAGCAGTGAACTAGTTATTCGCGAGCAGTACTTC.

The J gene is TRBJ1-2, the V gene TRBV29-1; D is possibly TRBD1 (6 bases). CDR3 length: 10 amino acids. CDR1 and CDR2 from the germline V gene are SQVTM and ANQGSEA. The ends were cut back, 4 bases at V and 11 bases at J, with 11 bases in the middle. In DNA, the CDR3 is TGCAGCGTTGGGACAGCGGGATACACCTTC. This translates into CSVGTAGYTF.

The chain employs TRBV28 and TRBJ1-1; D may be TRBD1 (5 bases). Trimming took off 5 bases at V and 0 bases at J, with 13 bases between the two ends. Germline lookup yields CDR1 MDHEN and CDR2 SYDVKM. The CDR3 is made up of 15 amino acids. The CDR3 region is CASSGGEGVNTEAFF. Here the CDR3 DNA reads TGTGCCAGCAGTGGGGGGGAAGGGGTGAACACTGAAGCTTTCTTT.

The gene calls are TRBV9 and TRBJ2-3; tentatively, D is TRBD2 (5 bases). Germline assignment: CDR1 SGDLS and CDR2 YYNGEE. V lost 0 bases and J lost 2, with 7 bases in between. CDR3 length: 14 amino acids. For the CDR3, the DNA is TGTGCCAGCAGCGTAGCGGGAAACACAGATACGCAGTATTTT. It translates to CASSVAGNTDTQYF. Supplemented by reference TRBV9 and TRBJ2-3, the full variable domain reads DSGVTQTPKHLITATGQRVTLRCSPRSGDLSVYWYQQSLDQGLQFLIQYYNGEERAKGNILERFSAQQFPDLHSELNLSSLELGDSALYFCASSVAGNTDTQYFGPGTRLTVL.

This clone was picked up one time. The CDR3 bases are TGCGCCAGCAGCCAAGAAATGATGGATCCAGGGGACGAGCAGTACTTC. It encodes CASSQEMMDPGDEQYF. The rearrangement links TRBV4-1 to TRBJ2-7; possibly TRBD1 for D (6 bases). The CDR3 is made up of 16 amino acids. V was cut by 0 bases and J by 5 bases, with 17 bases left in between. CDR1 is MGHRA and CDR2 is YSYEKL in the germline V gene.

The chain links TRBV7-9 to TRBJ2-2; no definite D call. CDR3 length equals 17 residues. V was pared by 4 bases and J by 1 base, with 16 bases between. CDR1 SEHNR and CDR2 FQNEAQ come from the germline V gene (reference sequence). CDR3 bases: TGTGCCAGCAGCTCGACCCGAGTAGCCTTGAACACCGGGGAGCTGTTTTTT. This encodes CASSSTRVALNTGELFF.

This clone occurred a few times. V gene TRBV7-9 combines with J gene TRBJ2-3, with D possibly being TRBD1 or TRBD2 (5 bases each). This CDR3 comprises 16 residues. Germline V gives CDR1 SEHNR, CDR2 FQNEAQ (reference sequence). Trimming cost V 3 bases and J 2 bases, with 15 bases left between them. The CDR3 loop is CASSFPVRDLTDTQYF. The CDR3 coding sequence is TGTGCCAGCAGCTTCCCGGTCCGGGACCTCACAGATACGCAGTATTTT.

The V gene is TRBV5-6, the J gene TRBJ1-2; no clear D gene. Germline V lookup: CDR1 SGHDT, CDR2 YYEEEE. The CDR3 runs to 15 residues. V was clipped by 2 bases and J by 8 bases, with 19 bases between them. CDR3 sequence (DNA): TGTGCCAGCAGCTTCGGGTCATGGACGGGAAACGGCTACACCTTC. Its translation is CASSFGSWTGNGYTF.

The chain is built from TRBV10-3 and TRBJ2-1, with 9 bases fitting TRBD2. The length of the CDR3 is 14 residues. The junction had 10 bases not matched to a gene; V was cut back by 6 bases and J by 10 bases. The germline CDR1 and CDR2 sequences are ENHRY and SYGVKD. Here the CDR3 DNA reads TGTGCCATCAGCCTAGCGGGATGGGAAGGAGAGCAGTTCTTC. It encodes CAISLAGWEGEQFF.

The rearrangement joins TRBV9 to TRBJ2-1; weak D call: TRBD2 (7 bases). Germline assignment: CDR1 SGDLS and CDR2 YYNGEE. Trimming removed 0 bases at V and 7 bases at J, with 11 bases between. This CDR3 is 14 amino acids long. CDR3 in DNA: TGTGCCAGCAGCGTAGGGACTAGGGGGAATGAGCAGTTCTTC. Translating it yields CASSVGTRGNEQFF.